These 9 T cell receptor beta chains were all obtained from the same sample, sequenced in a study of blood T cell repertoires in COVID-19. Profiling relied on immunoSEQ multiplex PCR, and the TCRdb table lists in-frame clones only, not all of them. Found here are 140,000 to 150,000 clones, roughly 85% of them singletons; the top ten hold about 8%. What was sequenced was peripheral blood. Receptors were obtained from a woman between 55 and 75 years old with COVID-19, enrolled during active disease.

The chain combines TRBV19 with TRBJ1-1, with D unclear. Germline-derived CDR1 and CDR2 are LNHDA and SQIVND (reference sequence). Trimming took off 4 bases at V and 5 bases at J, with 8 bases between the two ends. The CDR3 spans 12 residues. As DNA, the CDR3 is TGTGCCAGTAGTACCCTTATGACTGAAGCTTTCTTT. Its protein product is CASSTLMTEAFF.

The chain employs TRBV30 and TRBJ2-5, with TRBD2 matching 8 bases. With V trimmed by 0 bases and J by 1 base, 4 bases remained unmatched. The germline V gene encodes CDR1 GTSNPN and CDR2 SVGIG (reference sequence). The CDR3 totals 15 residues. In DNA form, the CDR3 reads TGTGCCTGGAGTGTAAATAGCGGGGCCCAAGAGACCCAGTACTTC. It translates to CAWSVNSGAQETQYF. The full variable domain, in which reference TRBV30 and TRBJ2-5 provide the parts outside the CDR3, is SQTIHQWPATLVQPVGSPLSLECTVEGTSNPNLYWYRQAAGRGLQLLFYSVGIGQISSEVPQNLSASRPQDRQFILSSKKLLLSDSGFYLCAWSVNSGAQETQYFGPGTRLLVL.

This clone appeared once. This chain links TRBV5-8 with TRBJ1-2; 11 bases line up with TRBD1. V lost 4 bases to trimming and J lost 3 bases; unmatched junction nucleotides: 11. CDR3 length equals 17 residues. The germline CDR1 and CDR2 sequences are SGHTS and YDEGEE. CDR3 sequence reads: CASSPWTGGLRDYGYTF. The CDR3 nucleotides read TGTGCCAGCAGCCCATGGACAGGGGGCCTTAGGGACTATGGCTACACCTTC. Full variable domain (outside the CDR3, taken from reference TRBV5-8 and TRBJ1-2): EAGVTQSPTHLIKTRGQQATLRCSPISGHTSVYWYQQALGLGLQFLLWYDEGEERNRGNFPPRFSGRQFPNYSSELNVNALELEDSALYLCASSPWTGGLRDYGYTFGSGTRLTVV.

V and J are TRBV7-8 and TRBJ1-5; a weak D match, TRBD1 (6 bases). CDR1 is SGHVS and CDR2 is FQNEAQ in the germline V gene. The V gene lost 1 base and the J gene lost 5 bases, with 12 bases spanning the gap. This CDR3 has 15 residues. The CDR3 nucleotides read TGTGCCAGCAGCTTAGGGCAGGGGTGGGATCAGCCCCAGCATTTT. Amino acids: CASSLGQGWDQPQHF.

As to this clone: One junction end disagrees with the germline gene, perhaps due to a read error. The chain couples TRBV7-7 to TRBJ2-7; D is undetermined. Germline lookup yields CDR1 SSHAT and CDR2 FNYEAQ (reference sequence). This CDR3 comprises 13 residues. For the CDR3, the DNA is TGTGCTAGCAGCCAACCTAGTACCTACGAGCAGTACTTC. The encoded protein is CASSQPSTYEQYF.

This clone was picked up a small number of times. The chain combines TRBV2 with TRBJ1-6; D call uncertain. Germline V CDR1 and CDR2: SNHLY, FYNNEI. There are 14 residues in the CDR3. Trimming cost V 2 bases and J 9 bases, with 11 bases left between them. The CDR3 nucleotides read TGTGCCAGCAGTGAACGACTAGGAGGTTCACCCCTCCACTTT. Translation gives CASSERLGGSPLHF.

The chain combines TRBV19 with TRBJ1-1; 7 nucleotides agree with TRBD1. This CDR3 region has 13 residues. The J segment lost 5 bases and the V segment lost 11 bases, leaving 11 bases of the junction unmatched. Germline assignment: CDR1 LNHDA and CDR2 SQIVND (reference sequence). The CDR3 DNA reads TGTGCCGGACGGCAGGGGGGTGATACTGAAGCTTTCTTT. It yields the protein CAGRQGGDTEAFF.

The table lists this clone with a count of one. The V call is TRBV18, the J call TRBJ1-1, with D possibly being TRBD1 (6 bases). V gave up 2 bases and J gave up 2 bases, with 12 bases separating them. From germline, CDR1 is KGHSH and CDR2 LQKENI. The length of the CDR3 is 15 residues. The CDR3 coding sequence is TGTGCCAGCTCACCAGGCGGGGGCTCCAACACTGAAGCTTTCTTT. Its protein is CASSPGGGSNTEAFF.

J is TRBJ2-4 and V is TRBV7-3, with D uncertain. Germline values: CDR1 SGHTA, CDR2 FQGTGA. The CDR3 loop spans 15 amino acids. The V gene lost 9 bases and the J gene lost 6 bases, with 21 bases spanning the gap. The CDR3 loop is CARIPPQACGNIQYF. The CDR3 coding sequence is TGTGCCAGAATACCCCCCCAGGCGTGTGGAAACATTCAGTACTTC.